The entry below describes one T cell receptor beta chain. This entry is derived from a study of blood T cell repertoires in COVID-19. CDR3 length equals 15 residues. V gave up 1 base and J gave up 9 bases, with 16 bases separating them. Germline CDR1 and CDR2: SEHNR and FQNEAQ (reference sequence). Produced via immunoSEQ multiplex PCR; TCRdb's table is partial and in-frame only. The profile shows over 250,000 clones, more than 85% of them singletons. The sample consisted of peripheral blood. This TCR derives from a woman in her twenties or thirties with COVID-19, enrolled during active disease. The V gene is TRBV7-9, the J gene TRBJ2-1, with D tentatively TRBD2 (6 bases). CDR3 loop: CASSLESGRGIEQFF. Here the CDR3 DNA reads TGTGCCAGCAGCTTAGAATCCGGGAGAGGAATTGAGCAGTTCTTC.